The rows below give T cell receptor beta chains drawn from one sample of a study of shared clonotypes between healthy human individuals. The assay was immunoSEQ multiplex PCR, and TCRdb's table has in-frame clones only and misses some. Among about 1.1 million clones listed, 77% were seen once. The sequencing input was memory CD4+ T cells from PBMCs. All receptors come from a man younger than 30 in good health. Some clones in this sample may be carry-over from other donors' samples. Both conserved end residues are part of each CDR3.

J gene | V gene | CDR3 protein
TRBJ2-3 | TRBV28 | CASSFYTDTQYF
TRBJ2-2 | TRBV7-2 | CASSPGQWAGELFF
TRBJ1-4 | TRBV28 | CASSPIRDAQRTNEKLFF
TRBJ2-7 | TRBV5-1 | CASGTRGISYEQYF
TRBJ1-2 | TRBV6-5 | CASSPGGQGGYTF
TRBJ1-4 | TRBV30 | CACRTRVATNEKLFF
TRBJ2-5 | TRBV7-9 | CASSTAGGPGSQYF
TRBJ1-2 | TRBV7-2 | CASSLGSGADYGYTF
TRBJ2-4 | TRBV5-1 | CASSWGAASGNGLAKNIQYF
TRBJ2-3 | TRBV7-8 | CASSVRVGGTDTQYF
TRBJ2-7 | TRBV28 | CASMTSYEQYF
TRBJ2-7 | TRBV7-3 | CASSLMREGEQYF
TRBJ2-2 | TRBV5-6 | CASSLGTSTGELFF
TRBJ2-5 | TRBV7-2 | CASTPSRPGAETQYF